What follows is one T cell receptor beta chain and its context. TCRdb re-called clones from the PCR reads using MiXCR. The table lists 60,000 to 85,000 clones, more than 15% of them singletons. Each patient came to thyroid surgery without any prior treatment (of any kind). The sample originates from a study of metastatic and nonmetastatic thyroid tumors. Study context: Across peripheral blood and tumor or nodule tissue samples taken from malignant and benign thyroid patients, the repertoires were compared with one another.

Germline CDR1 and CDR2: GTSNPN and SVGIG (reference sequence). V was shortened by 2 bases and J by 8 bases, with 9 bases between the two germline ends. The CDR3 extends over 11 amino acids. The sequenced material came from blood. The clonotype comes from a female donor with papillary thyroid cancer or a benign thyroid nodule (not recorded which). Some clones in this sample may be carry-over from other donors' samples. The genes are TRBV30 and TRBJ1-1, with a weak D call TRBD1 (6 bases). CDR3 sequence (DNA): TGTGCCTGGAGTCCAGACAGGGAAGCTTTCTTT. Encoded protein: CAWSPDREAFF.